This T cell receptor beta chain came from a study of CD8+ T cells in alopecia areata (dated by TCRdb to 2017 to 2018). Regarding the study in general: The treated patients, all with moderate-to-severe alopecia areata, were enrolled in an open-label pilot trial of oral tofacitinib given at 5 to 10 mg twice daily. Patients received tofacitinib for 6 to 18 months and were then followed off drug for 6 months to check for delayed response and recurrence. To study T cell clonal expansion in alopecia areata, the researchers applied high-throughput TCRbeta sequencing to both the C3H/HeJ mouse model and human patients. In humans, TCRbeta sequencing was performed on scalp tissue and on sorted CD4+ and CD8+ peripheral blood T cells from healthy controls and from patients with patchy or totalis/universalis alopecia areata. Patients on tofacitinib were biopsied at baseline and after 4 and 24 weeks of treatment, and several of the patients also had a later scalp biopsy. Scalp clonality was compared among normal scalp (n=4), patchy alopecia areata scalp (n=8), and alopecia totalis/universalis scalp (n=8). RNA was obtained with the PAXgene miRNA kit for fixed scalp, the miRNeasy kit for PBMCs, and the RNeasy kit for mouse skin. Amplification of TCRbeta CDR3 regions was done by immunoSEQ multiplex PCR using 35 Vbeta forward primers and 13 Jbeta reverse primers.

Overall study outcomes, separate from this receptor: Compared with normal scalp, lesional scalp, particularly in alopecia totalis/universalis, had higher clonality and more expanded CD8+ clones, which suggests antigenic drive. Compared with mice, TCR sequences shared between patients were less clear, possibly partly because of HLA diversity across the patient population. Unlike mouse skin, where gammadelta T cells dominate, normal human skin contains resident alphabeta T cells that get sequenced too, which complicates analysis of the scalp TCR repertoire.

Worth noting for this clone: Its cognate antigen has yet to be identified. No base quality information exists; no much larger clone differs at one position.

V drops 5 bases and J drops 5 bases, leaving 15 bases in between. CDR1 and CDR2, looked up from the germline V gene, are SGHNT and YENEEA. From its cysteine to its phenylalanine, the CDR3 spans 14 amino acids. The kept DNA is CDR3 alone, 42 bases in frame from the first base. Library creation used the immunoSEQ multiplex PCR assay. To provide template for TCR sequencing, every sample had RNA extracted and reverse transcribed into cDNA. First-strand cDNA was synthesized with SuperScript III using a 2:1 mix of oligo-dT and random hexamers. Amplification bias was assessed with a synthetic immune receptor repertoire, and residual bias was removed computationally. The study's processing was this. Raw reads were preprocessed for error removal, and CDR3 was defined according to IMGT conventions as running from the conserved cysteine to phenylalanine. Clonality was computed as 1 minus the Shannon entropy, with the entropy normalized by log2 of the number of productive unique TCRs. CD4 or CD8 identity of scalp clones was inferred by cross-referencing scalp TCRbeta sequences with sorted blood CD4 and CD8 repertoires. In its TCRdb copy, this immuneACCESS table keeps in-frame sequences only and misses some clones. Where compared with another copy, unresolved V genes explain less than half of these, and the others have no known cause. V and J calls and clone size are as listed in that table; D and trimming were resolved from the DNA. This sample is represented by roughly 130,000 clones; approximately 53% of them were singletons. Less than 5.5% of the sample is in the top ten clones.

The time point label of this sample denotes: baseline before oral tofacitinib. Lesional scalp punch biopsies and peripheral blood were collected from alopecia areata patients. After PBMCs were isolated by density centrifugation and stained for CD3, CD4 and CD8, a FACSAria was used to sort CD4+ and CD8+ T cells. This receptor was identified in a human donor with alopecia areata. Material: CD4+ T cells sorted from blood, obtained at week 0. The rearrangement combines TRBV11-3 with TRBJ2-5; possibly the D gene is TRBD2, per 7 matching bases. This receptor carries the CDR3 CASSEGGAKETQYF. The nucleotide sequence is given as TGTGCCAGCAGCGAGGGGGGGGCCAAGGAGACCCAGTACTTC.